These T cell receptor beta chains were read from a single sample in a study of T cells after yellow fever vaccination. TCRdb fed the 5' RACE reads into MiXCR, producing one record per CDR3 protein. The sample shows approximately 510,000 distinct CDR3 sequences, about a fifth of them seen only once. The specimen was PBMCs, collected roughly 20 days after the first yellow fever vaccination. Source of these receptors: a man aged 18-30 years who received the YFV17D yellow fever vaccine. Both conserved end residues are part of each CDR3. A D gene is named only where the DNA matches it firmly. Clone size appears in some rows only: once, few, many, or a class for an expanded clone.

>TRBJ2-4|few|TRBV7-9|TRBD1
TGTGCCAGCAGCTTTAAAGGGGGCCAAGGAAACATTCAGTACTTC
CASSFKGGQGNIQYF
>TRBJ2-1|-|TRBV13|-
TGTGCCAGCAGCTCGGACCTGGGAACGGCAAACAATGAGCAGTTCTTC
CASSSDLGTANNEQFF
>TRBJ2-6|-|TRBV5-1|-
TGCGCCAGCAGCCCGGACGGAACGGCCTCTGGGGCCAACGTCCTGACTTTC
CASSPDGTASGANVLTF
>TRBJ2-5|many|TRBV6-1|-
TGTGCCGCACGACTGGGGAGATCAGAGACCCAGTACTTC
CAARLGRSETQYF
>TRBJ2-2|few|TRBV7-9|-
TGTGCCAGCAGCTTGAGGGAGCTGTTTTTT
CASSLRELFF
>TRBJ2-7|many|TRBV7-2|-
TGTGCCAGCAGCTCCTTTCCCTACGAGCAGTACTTC
CASSSFPYEQYF
>TRBJ2-1|-|TRBV9|-
TGTGCCAGCAGCGTAGAAGGGACGGTCTCCTACAATGAGCAGTTCTTC
CASSVEGTVSYNEQFF
>TRBJ2-5|many|TRBV5-1|-
TGCGCCAGCAGCTTGGCCGAGGGGGGGATCCAAGAGACCCAGTACTTC
CASSLAEGGIQETQYF
>TRBJ2-1|few|TRBV4-1|-
TGCGCCAGCAGCCTCGATTCTCGGCAACGACCGGGATTCTTC
CASSLDSRQRPGFF
>TRBJ1-5|few|TRBV12-3/TRBV12-4|-
TGTGCCAGCAGTCTTGAGTCGTCCCCCCAGCATTTT
CASSLESSPQHF
>TRBJ2-3|many|TRBV28|TRBD2
TGTGCCGCGACGGCGGGGGGAAGGGCGCAGTATTTT
CAATAGGRAQYF
>TRBJ1-1|few|TRBV10-3|-
TGTGCCATCAGGGGGGGTGCGAACACTGAAGCTTTCTTT
CAIRGGANTEAFF
>TRBJ1-1|few|TRBV28|-
TGTGCCAGCACTAAAAGGGGGGCTGGAAACACTGAAGCTTTCTTT
CASTKRGAGNTEAFF
>TRBJ2-1|-|TRBV11-2|-
TGTGCCAGCAGCGGACAGACAGGTGACTCCTACAATGAGCAGTTCTTC
CASSGQTGDSYNEQFF
>TRBJ1-1|few|TRBV19|-
TGTGCCAGCCAACAGGTCTCGAACACTGAAGCTTTCTTT
CASQQVSNTEAFF
>TRBJ2-1|few|TRBV12-5|TRBD1
TGTGCTAGTGGTTTGGTATTTGGGGGACAGGGATTTTACAATGAGCAGTTCTTC
CASGLVFGGQGFYNEQFF
>TRBJ2-5|-|TRBV29-1|-
TGCAGCGCTGACTTGGAGGTGGTTGAGACCCAGTACTTC
CSADLEVVETQYF
>TRBJ1-4|-|TRBV20-1|-
TGCAGTGCTAGATCTGACGGGGGAGCTAATGAAAAACTGTTTTTT
CSARSDGGANEKLFF
>TRBJ2-3|few|TRBV12-3/TRBV12-4|TRBD2
TGTGCCAGCAGTTATGAGTCCGGGGGGGAAACAGATACGCAGTATTTT
CASSYESGGETDTQYF
>TRBJ2-3|few|TRBV7-9|-
TGTGCCAGCAGCAGCGGATCCGGGACCATCACAGATACGCAGTATTTT
CASSSGSGTITDTQYF
>TRBJ1-5|-|TRBV7-2|-
TGTGCCAGCACCCCCTCGGGGCCCGGGAATCAGCCCCAGCATTTT
CASTPSGPGNQPQHF
>TRBJ2-7|-|TRBV11-2|-
TGTGCCAGCAGCCCGCGGACCGGCGGGGAGCAGTACTTC
CASSPRTGGEQYF
>TRBJ2-1|-|TRBV5-4|TRBD2
TGTGCCAGCAGACCGACTAGCGGGGGGGCCCTTGAGCAGTTCTTC
CASRPTSGGALEQFF
>TRBJ2-3|-|TRBV4-1|TRBD2
TGCGCCAGCAGCCAAGGGGGACTAGCGCAAAGCACAGATACGCAGTATTTT
CASSQGGLAQSTDTQYF
>TRBJ2-3|-|TRBV29-1|-
TGCAGCGTTGACCTAGCTTGGGGCACAGATACGCAGTATTTT
CSVDLAWGTDTQYF
>TRBJ2-7|many|TRBV4-1|-
TGCGCCAGCAGCCAAGGACAGGCCTACGAGCAGTACTTC
CASSQGQAYEQYF
>TRBJ2-1|many|TRBV7-2|-
TGTGCCAGCAGCCTACAGGGTCCCTACAATGAGCAGTTCTTC
CASSLQGPYNEQFF
>TRBJ2-5|few|TRBV20-1|-
TGCAGTGCTAGAGATCAAGGGGAAACCCAGTACTTC
CSARDQGETQYF
>TRBJ2-5|few|TRBV20-1|-
TGCAGTGCTAGAGATCCAGCGGGCCCGGGAGAGACCCAGTACTTC
CSARDPAGPGETQYF
>TRBJ2-1|-|TRBV6-2/TRBV6-3|-
TGTGCCAGCAGTCCAAGGACAGACTACAATGAGCAGTTCTTC
CASSPRTDYNEQFF
>TRBJ2-7|few|TRBV6-1|-
TGTGCCAGCAATCGGTACGAGCAGTACTTC
CASNRYEQYF
>TRBJ2-1|-|TRBV10-3|-
TGTGCCATCAGTGAGTCCTCCTACCGTGGCTACAATGAGCAGTTCTTC
CAISESSYRGYNEQFF
>TRBJ2-3|-|TRBV7-2|-
TGTGCCAGCAGCTTATCCCACAACAGGTATTACGATACGCAGTATTTT
CASSLSHNRYYDTQYF
>TRBJ2-7|few|TRBV27|TRBD1
TGTGCCAGCAGTTTACTGGCAGGGGGCAACGAGCAGTACTTC
CASSLLAGGNEQYF
>TRBJ2-6|-|TRBV28|-
TGTGCCAGCAGCGTTACAGGGATAGGGGCCAACGTCCTGACTTTC
CASSVTGIGANVLTF
>TRBJ2-5|-|TRBV5-1|-
TGCGCCAGCAGCTTGCAGTACTTCCAAGAGACCCAGTACTTC
CASSLQYFQETQYF
>TRBJ2-5|few|TRBV27|TRBD2
TGTGCCAGCAGTCCCTGGACTAGCGGGGGCCTCGCGGGAGAGACCCAGTACTTC
CASSPWTSGGLAGETQYF
>TRBJ2-2|once|TRBV28|TRBD2
TGTGCCAGCAGTACTAGCGGAGTCAAGACCGGGGAGCTGTTTTTT
CASSTSGVKTGELFF
>TRBJ2-1|-|TRBV20-1|-
TGCAGTGCTCTCGACCGGAGCTCCTACAATGAGCAGTTCTTC
CSALDRSSYNEQFF
>TRBJ2-7|-|TRBV27|-
TGTGCCAGCAGACAATGGGGGACCCTTCGGGAGCAGTACTTC
CASRQWGTLREQYF
>TRBJ2-3|-|TRBV5-1|-
TGCGCCAGCAGCTTGATGGGGTTTAGCACAGATACGCAGTATTTT
CASSLMGFSTDTQYF
>TRBJ2-1|few|TRBV6-5|TRBD2
TGTGCCAGCAGTTACTTCGGCGGGGGGGCCATAAATGAGCAGTTCTTC
CASSYFGGGAINEQFF
>TRBJ1-5|-|TRBV6-1|-
TGTGCCAGCAAAGAGCTCAACAGCAATCAGCCCCAGCATTTT
CASKELNSNQPQHF
>TRBJ2-5|few|TRBV7-2|TRBD2
TGTGCCAGCGACCGCGGGGGTGGGGTGACCCAGTACTTC
CASDRGGGVTQYF
>TRBJ2-5|few|TRBV24-1|-
TGTGCCACCAGTGAAGACACCCAAGAGACCCAGTACTTC
CATSEDTQETQYF
>TRBJ2-2|few|TRBV28|-
TGTGCCAGCAGCTGGGGAACGAACACCGGGGAGCTGTTTTTT
CASSWGTNTGELFF
>TRBJ2-3|few|TRBV7-3|-
TGTGCCAGCAGCCGGGACTTAAAGACGGATACGCAGTATTTT
CASSRDLKTDTQYF
>TRBJ1-2|-|TRBV7-2|-
TGTGCCAGCAGCTTATATGGGGCCAGGAATGGCTACACCTTC
CASSLYGARNGYTF
>TRBJ2-1|many|TRBV10-3|-
TGTGCGGCCGCGGGGCGCAATGAGCAGTTCTTC
CAAAGRNEQFF